Each of the 7 T cell receptor beta chains below was sequenced from the same sample in a study of cytomegalovirus exposure and HLA in healthy donors. The PCR had 60 Vbeta and 13 Jbeta primers. TCRdb's table, derived via immunoSEQ multiplex PCR, lists solely in-frame clones and lacks some. In the table there are approximately 140,000 clones, 60% to 80% of which are singletons. The sequenced sample was PBMCs. The receptors originated from a woman aged 35 to 49 in good health and CMV-seropositive.

The gene calls are TRBV11-2 and TRBJ2-2, with D possibly being TRBD2 (6 bases). The V and J ends lost 5 bases and 7 bases respectively, with 8 bases between them. The CDR3 sequence is 12 residues long. In germline, CDR1 is SGHAT, CDR2 FQNNGV. CDR3 coding DNA: TGTGCCAGCAGCATGGGGGGCGGGGAGCTGTTTTTT. It codes for CASSMGGGELFF.

The chain joins TRBV5-1 to TRBJ2-6, with TRBD1 matching 7 bases. CDR1 SGHRS and CDR2 YFSETQ come from the germline V gene. The CDR3 has 18 residues. V shed 4 bases, J shed 0 bases, and the junction held 10 bases outside the gene matches. CDR3 residues: CASSLRGTASSGANVLTF. In DNA form, the CDR3 reads TGCGCCAGCAGCCTTAGAGGGACAGCGAGCTCTGGGGCCAACGTCCTGACTTTC.

The sample holds one count of this clone. The CDR3 loop reads CASSAGLKYGYTF. CDR3 bases: TGCGCCAGCAGTGCCGGACTGAAATATGGCTACACCTTC. The chain employs TRBV10-1 and TRBJ1-2; unclear D gene. V dropped 4 bases and J dropped 5 bases, with 11 bases sitting between them. The CDR3 sequence is 13 residues long. Per germline, CDR1 WNHNN and CDR2 SYGVQD (reference sequence).

V is TRBV30 and J is TRBJ2-3; 11 nucleotides agree with TRBD2. This CDR3 is 13 amino acids long. Germline CDR1 reads GTSNPN; CDR2 reads SVGIG (reference sequence). Losses at the gene ends were 7 bases for V and 6 bases for J; bases not matched to a gene: 6. The CDR3 sequence is CAYLSGGADTQYF. The CDR3 DNA reads TGTGCCTACCTTAGCGGGGGGGCCGATACGCAGTATTTT. The whole variable domain, remainder taken from reference TRBV30 and TRBJ2-3, is SQTIHQWPATLVQPVGSPLSLECTVEGTSNPNLYWYRQAAGRGLQLLFYSVGIGQISSEVPQNLSASRPQDRQFILSSKKLLLSDSGFYLCAYLSGGADTQYFGPGTRLTVL.

The V and J genes are TRBV29-1 and TRBJ1-1; D is possibly TRBD1 (6 bases). With 4 bases removed from V and 9 bases from J, the gap between germline ends came to 12 bases. The CDR3 loop spans 11 amino acids. Germline V lookup: CDR1 SQVTM, CDR2 ANQGSEA. Here the CDR3 reads CSVAGGGKAFF. Here the CDR3 DNA reads TGCAGCGTTGCGGGAGGGGGAAAAGCTTTCTTT.

This chain joins TRBV19 and TRBJ2-1; 10 bases match TRBD1. The CDR3 covers 16 residues. J lost 7 bases, V lost 5 bases, and 11 bases had no gene match. Germline values: CDR1 LNHDA, CDR2 SQIVND (reference sequence). The CDR3 loop reads CASSSGPGQGMNEQFF. CDR3 coding DNA: TGTGCCAGTAGTTCGGGTCCGGGACAGGGGATGAATGAGCAGTTCTTC.

The chain carries TRBV2 and TRBJ2-3, with TRBD1 as a possible D gene (5 bases). CDR3 size: 12 residues. Germline assignment: CDR1 SNHLY and CDR2 FYNNEI. Trimming shortened V by 4 bases and J by 6 bases, and 8 bases separated the two germline ends. This chain's CDR3 is CASSADTDTQYF. CDR3 in DNA: TGTGCCAGCAGTGCGGACACCGATACGCAGTATTTT.